This is a list of T cell receptor beta chains from one sample in a study of cytomegalovirus exposure and HLA in healthy donors. Repertoires were generated with immunoSEQ multiplex PCR, while TCRdb's copy carries only in-frame clones and drops some. The repertoire has roughly 150,000 clones, over 75% of them found once; the top ten carry about 2.2%. Sequenced: PBMCs. Receptors originate from a male donor in good health and CMV-seronegative. Each CDR3 is given with its conserved first and last residue. D genes are given only for firm matches. Not all rows give a size; the values are once, few, many and, for expanded clones, a class.

>TRBJ1-1|-|TRBV20-1|-
TGCAGTGCTAAGCGTATTGCTGAAGCTTTCTTT
CSAKRIAEAFF
>TRBJ1-1|-|TRBV10-2|-
TGCGCCAGCAGTCCTCAGGGGTCCGATGAAGCTTTCTTT
CASSPQGSDEAFF
>TRBJ1-6|-|TRBV7-9|-
TGTGCCAGCAGCTTTCGCGGCTCACCCCTCCACTTT
CASSFRGSPLHF
>TRBJ1-3|TRBD1|TRBV28|-
TGTGCCAGCACCGAGGACAGGGCTGGAAACACCATATATTTT
CASTEDRAGNTIYF
>TRBJ2-5|-|TRBV15|-
TGTGCCACCAGCAGAGGGACAGAGAAACAAGAGACCCAGTACTTC
CATSRGTEKQETQYF
>TRBJ2-1|-|TRBV6-6|-
TGTGCCAGCAGACCCAATTACGACAGAAGAGGTGAGCAGTTCTTC
CASRPNYDRRGEQFF
>TRBJ2-2|TRBD2|TRBV5-6|-
TGTGCCAGCAGCTTAAGACTAGCGGGGGTTTTAACCGGGGAGCTGTTTTTT
CASSLRLAGVLTGELFF
>TRBJ1-4|-|TRBV5-4|few
TGTGCCAGCAGCTTACTGGACAGAAATGAAAAACTGTTTTTT
CASSLLDRNEKLFF
>TRBJ1-2|TRBD1|TRBV5-6|-
TGTGCCAGCAGCTTGGCTCCAGGGGGAAACTATGGCTACACCTTC
CASSLAPGGNYGYTF
>TRBJ2-5|-|TRBV6-1|-
TGTGCCAGCAGTCCCCCGAGGCAAGAGACCCAGTACTTC
CASSPPRQETQYF
>TRBJ1-4|TRBD1|TRBV29-1|few
TGCAGCGTCGGACAGGGTACCCTTAATGAAAAACTGTTTTTT
CSVGQGTLNEKLFF
>TRBJ1-5|TRBD1|TRBV28|-
TGTGCCAGCAGCCGGACAGGGGATAGCAATCAGCCCCAGCATTTT
CASSRTGDSNQPQHF